The 17 T cell receptor beta chains given below trace back to one sample, sequenced in a study of blood T cells in healthy people across ages. Alongside a J-beta primer mix, a sample-barcoded 5' primer served in a second PCR lasting about 7 to 11 cycles. TCRdb itself ran the 5' RACE reads through MiXCR, one entry per CDR3 protein. The sample shows some 1,800,000 distinct CDR3 sequences, about two fifths of them seen only once. Sequencing input: blood. All receptors derive from a human donor in good health.

This clonotype was observed a few times. The chain employs TRBV2 and TRBJ2-6; D unclear. V dropped 6 bases and J dropped 3 bases, with 9 bases sitting between them. The CDR3 spans 14 residues. From germline, CDR1 is SNHLY and CDR2 FYNNEI. Here the CDR3 reads CASRREFGANVLTF. CDR3 nucleotides: TGTGCCAGCAGAAGGGAATTTGGGGCCAACGTCCTGACTTTC.

The chain has TRBV6-2 or TRBV6-3 and TRBJ1-6; D remains ambiguous. The V and J ends lost 8 bases and 8 bases respectively, with 7 bases between them. This CDR3 has 11 residues. Germline V gives CDR1 MNHEY, CDR2 SVGEGT. CDR3 in DNA: TGTGCCAGCGGCCAAGATTCACCCCTCCACTTT. Its translation: CASGQDSPLHF.

The V gene is TRBV6-5, the J gene TRBJ1-5, with 7 bases matching TRBD1. CDR3 length: 13 amino acids. Losses at the gene ends were 7 bases for V and 6 bases for J; bases not matched to a gene: 6. Germline V gives CDR1 MNHEY, CDR2 SVGAGI. The CDR3 DNA is TGTGCCAGCACCGACAGGGCTGGTCAGCCCCAGCATTTT. Protein product: CASTDRAGQPQHF.

The chain carries TRBV4-3 and TRBJ2-3; no definite D call. This CDR3 is 15 amino acids long. Germline lookup yields CDR1 LGHNA and CDR2 YSLEER. With 0 bases removed from V and 5 bases from J, the gap between germline ends came to 12 bases. The CDR3 DNA follows: TGCGCCAGCAGCCAAGAAAATAATCGTGGAGATACGCAGTATTTT. Its translation: CASSQENNRGDTQYF.

The V and J genes are TRBV11-1 and TRBJ1-1; the D is unclear. Germline lookup yields CDR1 SGHAT and CDR2 FQDESV (reference sequence). This CDR3 spans 14 amino acids. V dropped 2 bases and J dropped 1 base, with 8 bases sitting between them. CDR3 bases: TGTGCCAGCAGCTTATACGAGGGGAACACTGAAGCTTTCTTT. Its translation: CASSLYEGNTEAFF. The whole variable domain, filled in from reference TRBV11-1 and TRBJ1-1, reads EAEVAQSPRYKITEKSQAVAFWCDPISGHATLYWYRQILGQGPELLVQFQDESVVDDSQLPKDRFSAERLKGVDSTLKIQPAELGDSAMYLCASSLYEGNTEAFFGQGTRLTVV.

Worth noting for this clonotype: This may come from a read error, since a much larger clone is one base off. The genes are TRBV20-1 and TRBJ2-7, with 7 nucleotides matching TRBD1. Near its end, the DNA agrees better with TRBJ2-1, so the J call may be wrong. The CDR3 runs 13 residues. CDR1 and CDR2 from the germline V gene are DFQATT and SNEGSKA (reference sequence). The CDR3 is CSALQGSTHEQFF. DNA of the CDR3: TGCAGTGCTTTACAGGGGTCAACCCACGAGCAGTTCTTC.

This clonotype was seen more than once but under ten times. This chain uses TRBV7-2 with TRBJ2-1; D remains unclear. V dropped 0 bases and J dropped 1 base, with 7 bases sitting between them. The germline V gene encodes CDR1 SGHTA and CDR2 FQGNSA. This CDR3 region has 15 residues. Here the CDR3 DNA reads TGTGCCAGCAGCTTAGCGGGGATGTCCTACAATGAGCAGTTCTTC. Translation gives CASSLAGMSYNEQFF.

This rearrangement joins TRBV29-1 to TRBJ2-1; 7 bases map to TRBD1. Germline V gene lookup returns CDR1 SQVTM and CDR2 ANQGSEA. The CDR3 has 11 amino acids. The trim removed 4 bases at V and 15 bases at J, leaving 9 bases unmatched. In DNA form, the CDR3 reads TGCAGCGTTGTAATACTGACAGGGATGTTCTTC. Amino acids: CSVVILTGMFF.

V gene TRBV5-8 combines with J gene TRBJ2-6, with D unresolved. This CDR3 has 16 amino acids. Germline V gene lookup returns CDR1 SGHTS and CDR2 YDEGEE. V was shortened by 4 bases and J by 0 bases, with 11 bases between the two germline ends. CDR3 protein: CASSRPTLSGANVLTF. CDR3 coding DNA: TGTGCCAGCAGCCGGCCGACCCTCTCTGGGGCCAACGTCCTGACTTTC.

J is TRBJ1-1 and V is TRBV27; D may be TRBD1 (6 bases). The CDR3 extends over 15 amino acids. Trimming took off 4 bases at V and 5 bases at J, with 17 bases between the two ends. CDR1 and CDR2 from the germline V gene are MNHEY and SMNVEV (reference sequence). Here the CDR3 DNA reads TGTGCCAGCAGTTCCGACGGAGGGGGTTGGACTGAAGCTTTCTTT. Protein product: CASSSDGGGWTEAFF.

This clonotype was counted between two and nine times. The chain joins TRBV20-1 to TRBJ2-1; TRBD1 agrees at 9 bases. Germline-derived CDR1 and CDR2 are DFQATT and SNEGSKA (reference sequence). There are 15 residues in the CDR3. The V and J ends lost 5 bases and 1 base, in that order; junction bases with no gene match: 6. As DNA, the CDR3 is TGCAGTGCTCTAACCGGGACAGGGTCCTACAATGAGCAGTTCTTC. Residues: CSALTGTGSYNEQFF.

The chain recombines TRBV6-6 with TRBJ1-1; D is uncertain. The CDR3 loop spans 15 amino acids. Between the trimmed V and J ends, which lost 0 bases and 6 bases, there was a span of 14 bases. Germline V gene sequence: CDR1 MNHNY, CDR2 SVGAGI (reference sequence). The CDR3 DNA sequence: TGTGCCAGCAGTTACTCGAAAGAACGCACCTCTGAAGCTTTCTTT. Translated: CASSYSKERTSEAFF.

This clonotype occurred a few times. The V gene is TRBV4-1, the J gene TRBJ2-3; D gene unclear. CDR1 and CDR2 (germline): MGHRA, YSYEKL. Trimming shortened V by 6 bases and J by 4 bases, and 20 bases separated the two germline ends. CDR3 length equals 16 residues. CDR3 amino acids: CASRNRIPSVADTQYF. For the CDR3, the DNA is TGCGCCAGCAGAAATCGAATTCCTTCAGTAGCAGATACGCAGTATTTT.

This clonotype appeared a single time. CDR3 amino acids: CASSSSPGQGRETQYF. The CDR3 DNA reads as TGTGCCAGCAGCTCATCCCCGGGACAGGGCAGGGAGACCCAGTACTTC. V and J are TRBV5-6 and TRBJ2-5; TRBD1 aligns across 9 bases. Trimming removed 3 bases from V and 5 bases from J; junction bases left unmatched: 11. CDR1 SGHDT and CDR2 YYEEEE come from the germline V gene. CDR3 length equals 16 residues.

The chain combines TRBV28 with TRBJ1-2, with a weak D call TRBD1 (5 bases). V gave up 7 bases and J gave up 8 bases, with 11 bases separating them. CDR3 size: 11 residues. CDR1 MDHEN and CDR2 SYDVKM come from the germline V gene. The CDR3 spells CASNREGGYTF. As DNA, the CDR3 is TGTGCCAGCAACCGTGAGGGGGGCTACACCTTC.

The CDR3 coding sequence is TGCGCCAGCAGCCAAGAGGGGACAGGGGCCAGCGAGACCCAGTACTTC. Encoded protein: CASSQEGTGASETQYF. The rearrangement links TRBV4-3 to TRBJ2-5; 10 nucleotides agree with TRBD1. The CDR3 sequence is 16 residues long. V lost 0 bases and J lost 5; bases outside the gene matches: 6. Germline CDR1 is LGHNA and CDR2 is YSLEER.

The chain is built from TRBV2 and TRBJ2-2, with 8 positions matching TRBD1. The germline V gene encodes CDR1 SNHLY and CDR2 FYNNEI. V was clipped by 5 bases and J by 5 bases; unmatched bases: 7. The CDR3 loop spans 15 amino acids. The CDR3 coding sequence is TGTGCCAGCAGTCGACAGGGGTTAACAACCGGGGAGCTGTTTTTT. Its protein is CASSRQGLTTGELFF.